The present entry profiles one T cell receptor beta chain with its context. No antigen is known for it. The ends lost 0 bases at V and 8 bases at J; junction bases unmatched: 14. Germline V gives CDR1 LGHNA, CDR2 YNFKEQ. The CDR3 contains 18 residues. The sample is drawn from a study of post-analysis software for immune sequencing data. Study overall: The courses of disease that were included comprised relapsing-remitting, secondary progressive and progressive-relapsing multiple sclerosis.

Built from TCR beta cDNA, the libraries had unique molecular identifiers in them. About 500,000 cDNA molecules were obtained per 1 to 10 million input T cells. TCRdb analysed the PCR reads with MiXCR anew, one entry per CDR3 protein. The profile shows some 450,000 distinct CDR3 sequences, roughly 46% of them singletons. General study findings and limits: By F measure, samples from a shared preparation batch strongly co-clustered. TRBV5-6, TRBV5-1 and TRBV20-1 were among about 5 TRBV segments more frequent in patients than controls. Controls showed significantly higher normalized Chao1 diversity than did multiple sclerosis patients.

This TCR was sampled from a girl aged 5-17 years with multiple sclerosis. This rearrangement joins TRBV4-2 to TRBJ2-4; 9 bases line up with TRBD2. Material: blood. CDR3 in DNA: TGTGCCAGCAGCCAAGATCGCGGTAGCGGGAGTCGCAAGGACATTCAGTACTTC. Translation gives CASSQDRGSGSRKDIQYF.